This T cell receptor beta chain was sequenced for a study of T-cell reconstitution after alpha-beta-depleted transplantation in children. Trimming removed 7 bases at V and 6 bases at J, with 21 bases between. This CDR3 comprises 16 residues. Germline lookup yields CDR1 SGHTA and CDR2 FQGNSA. Regarding this clonotype: Antigen: not known.

A library of TCRbeta sequences, prepared with unique molecular identifiers, was generated. Each CDR3 protein gets one entry after TCRdb re-called the PCR reads with MiXCR. The repertoire includes fewer than 450,000 distinct CDR3 sequences, roughly 15% of them detected once, and about 41% sits in the top ten. Study-wide results and limits: Among T cells one year after transplant, newly produced cells accounted for most counts and diversity. Roughly two months post-transplant, alpha-beta T cells reportedly originated from several hundred graft clones that had expanded.

V gene TRBV7-2 combines with J gene TRBJ2-2; TRBD1 might be the D (5 bases). The clonotype originates from a male patient between 2 and 10 years old who had a stem cell transplant for acute lymphoblastic leukemia, so the T cells may come from the graft donor. This material consisted of PBMCs, mostly from graft donor cells, taken 360 days after TCRalphabeta/CD19-depleted stem cell transplant. This CDR3 is CASTSTGSIGPGELFF. CDR3 coding DNA: TGTGCCAGCACCTCTACAGGATCTATCGGTCCCGGGGAGCTGTTTTTT.